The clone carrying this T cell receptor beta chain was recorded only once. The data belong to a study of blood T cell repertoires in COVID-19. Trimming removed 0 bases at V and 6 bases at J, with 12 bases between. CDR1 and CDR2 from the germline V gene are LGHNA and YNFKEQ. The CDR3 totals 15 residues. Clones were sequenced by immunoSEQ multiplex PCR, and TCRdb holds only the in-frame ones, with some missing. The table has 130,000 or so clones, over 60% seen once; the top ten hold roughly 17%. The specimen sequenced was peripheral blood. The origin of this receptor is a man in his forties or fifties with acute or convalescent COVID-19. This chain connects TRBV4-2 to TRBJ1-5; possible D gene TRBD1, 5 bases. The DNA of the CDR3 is TGTGCCAGCAGCCAAGATCCGCAGGGAAGTCAGCCCCAGCATTTT. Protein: CASSQDPQGSQPQHF.